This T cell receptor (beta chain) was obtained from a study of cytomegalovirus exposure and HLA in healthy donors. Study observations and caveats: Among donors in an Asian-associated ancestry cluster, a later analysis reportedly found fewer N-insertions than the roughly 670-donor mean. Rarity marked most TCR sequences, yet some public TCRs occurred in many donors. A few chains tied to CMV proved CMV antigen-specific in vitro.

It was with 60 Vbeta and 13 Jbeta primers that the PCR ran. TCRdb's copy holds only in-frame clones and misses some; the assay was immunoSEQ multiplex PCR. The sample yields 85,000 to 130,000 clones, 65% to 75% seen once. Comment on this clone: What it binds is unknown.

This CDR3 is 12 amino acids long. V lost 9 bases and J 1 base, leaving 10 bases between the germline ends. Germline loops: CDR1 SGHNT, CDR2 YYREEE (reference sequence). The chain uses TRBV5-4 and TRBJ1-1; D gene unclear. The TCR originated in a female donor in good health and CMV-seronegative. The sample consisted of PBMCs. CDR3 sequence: CATYRQNTEAFF. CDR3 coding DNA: TGTGCCACGTACCGACAGAACACTGAAGCTTTCTTT.